What follows describes a single T cell receptor beta chain. The sample comes from a study of blood T cell repertoires in COVID-19. Study-level background: Samples representing acute and convalescent COVID-19 were sourced from the United States, Italy and Spain. Sources were T cells, B-cell-depleted T cells, or PBMCs; the material itself was cDNA or gDNA.

The V end was cut by 4 bases, the J end by 3 bases, with 10 bases between. Germline CDR1 MDHEN, CDR2 SYDVKM. The CDR3 spans 13 residues. The cohort comprised adults aged about 18 to 90 years residing in about two dozen US areas. Membership in each cohort depended on participant-reported clinical history. Profiling relied on immunoSEQ multiplex PCR, and the TCRdb table lists in-frame clones only, not all of them. This table holds a few hundred thousand clones, about 86% found once. The sample was PBMCs or T cells enriched from blood (not recorded which). The V gene is TRBV28, the J gene TRBJ2-7, with TRBD2 as a possible D gene (6 bases). This TCR came from a woman in her 40s with acute COVID-19. Written as DNA, the CDR3 is TGTGCCAGCAGTTCCCCGGGGGACTACGAGCAGTACTTC. Translating it yields CASSSPGDYEQYF.